This TCR beta chain was obtained from a study of blood T cell repertoires in COVID-19. Across the study: From T cells, B-cell-depleted T cells, or PBMCs came the material, which was cDNA or gDNA.

Assay used: immunoSEQ multiplex PCR; TCRdb lists only in-frame clones, some missing. The sample contains under 200,000 clones, 84% of which appear only once. This clone was picked up one time. The clonotype originates from a man aged 18 to 35 with active or convalescent COVID-19. Sequencing was performed on peripheral blood.

CDR3 in amino acids: CASSLDPGLSNQPQHF. In DNA, the CDR3 is TGTGCCAGCAGCTTAGACCCAGGCTTGAGCAATCAGCCCCAGCATTTT. The rearrangement uses TRBV7-2 and TRBJ1-5; D unresolved. Germline V CDR1 and CDR2: SGHTA, FQGNSA. The CDR3 spans 16 residues. With 1 base removed from V and 1 base from J, the gap between germline ends came to 11 bases.